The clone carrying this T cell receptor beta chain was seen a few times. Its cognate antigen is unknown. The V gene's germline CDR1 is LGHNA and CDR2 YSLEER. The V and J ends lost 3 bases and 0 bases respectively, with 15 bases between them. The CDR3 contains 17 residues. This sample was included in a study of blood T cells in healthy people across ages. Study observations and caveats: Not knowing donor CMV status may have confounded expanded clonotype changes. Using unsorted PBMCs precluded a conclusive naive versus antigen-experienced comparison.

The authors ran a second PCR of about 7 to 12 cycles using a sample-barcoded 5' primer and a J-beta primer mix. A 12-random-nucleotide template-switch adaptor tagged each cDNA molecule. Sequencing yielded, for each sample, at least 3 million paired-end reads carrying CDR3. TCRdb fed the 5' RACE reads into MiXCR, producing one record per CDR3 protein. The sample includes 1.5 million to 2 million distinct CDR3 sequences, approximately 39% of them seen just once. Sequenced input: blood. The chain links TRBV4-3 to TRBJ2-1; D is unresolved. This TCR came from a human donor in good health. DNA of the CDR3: TGCGCCAGCAGCCAGGACGGTTGGCGGATCTCCTACAATGAGCAGTTCTTC. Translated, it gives CASSQDGWRISYNEQFF.